The rows below give T cell receptor beta chains drawn from one sample of a study of brain T cells in children with intractable seizures. TCRdb's copy holds only in-frame clones and misses some; the assay was immunoSEQ multiplex PCR. The sample lists hundreds of thousands of clones, roughly 92% seen once, with roughly 5.8% in the top ten. Sample: peripheral blood, taken 4 to 5 months after surgery. These receptors came from a boy under three years old with tuberous sclerosis and intractable seizures. Each CDR3 is given with its conserved first and last residue.

V	J	CDR3
TRBV27	TRBJ2-1	CASSLSPRNEQFF
TRBV30	TRBJ1-4	CAWSGGEKLFF
TRBV5-8	TRBJ2-1	CASSTEFRGLDSYNEQFF
TRBV6-5	TRBJ2-1	CATNQGANNEQFF
TRBV9	TRBJ1-2	CASSVDRGWGYTF
TRBV14	TRBJ1-2	CASSQDWTGYGYTF
TRBV4-1	TRBJ2-7	CASSRRGTGGAGEQYF
TRBV12-3/TRBV12-4	TRBJ1-1	CASSTMNTEAFF
TRBV3-1/TRBV3-2	TRBJ2-7	CASSITGTSGRAPEQYF
TRBV27	TRBJ2-3	CASSLIPGGTTTDTQYF
TRBV19	TRBJ2-2	CASSDRNTGELFF
TRBV3-1/TRBV3-2	TRBJ1-3	CASSPGRMIGITGRGVGNTIYF
TRBV7-2	TRBJ1-1	CASSFTGFNTEAFF
TRBV9	TRBJ2-6	CASSVAAGEYSGANVLTF
TRBV6-1	TRBJ1-5	CASSEGTLSNQPQHF
TRBV18	TRBJ2-7	CAGSPGQSGTYEQYF
TRBV15	TRBJ1-2	CATSSHVGGRGQTGYTF
TRBV3-1/TRBV3-2	TRBJ2-7	CASSQGAGRGAYEQYF
TRBV6-1	TRBJ2-7	CASSEARDRPYEQYF
TRBV4-2	TRBJ1-5	CASSQGTIQPQHF
TRBV9	TRBJ2-6	CASSGHLYRSPGANVLTF
TRBV19	TRBJ2-2	CASRVITGGLAGGGELFF
TRBV5-1	TRBJ2-5	CASSFEETQYF
TRBV6-2/TRBV6-3	TRBJ1-4	CASSPWEGHEKLFF
TRBV5-1	TRBJ2-7	CASSGDRAYEQYF
TRBV6-6	TRBJ2-7	CASSQNEGQSLSYEQYF
TRBV11-2	TRBJ1-3	CASSPRDRSFAIYF
TRBV28	TRBJ1-2	CASSLPDLSYGYTF
TRBV7-2	TRBJ1-2	CASNEGRHPGYTF
TRBV27	TRBJ2-2	CASRAGANTGELFF
TRBV19	TRBJ2-7	CASSIFSGYEQYF
TRBV30	TRBJ2-7	CAWSEGTSGRGYEQYF
TRBV9	TRBJ2-1	CASSEDGTSGYNEQFF
TRBV10-3	TRBJ2-7	CAISESYTGAGEQYF
TRBV5-4	TRBJ2-5	CASSSGPRTGETQYF
TRBV11-2	TRBJ2-1	CASSLGGGSYNEQFF
TRBV23-1	TRBJ1-3	CASSLPTGSGNTIYF
TRBV29-1	TRBJ1-1	CSLTGPLNTEAFF
TRBV7-8	TRBJ1-2	CASSPAGQGAHGYTF
TRBV5-1	TRBJ2-2	CASSLVEAENTGELFF
TRBV13	TRBJ1-5	CASSETGTGVYQPQHF
TRBV25-1	TRBJ1-1	CASSDPGTGDTEAFF
TRBV7-9	TRBJ1-4	CASSLGPATNEKLFF
TRBV7-8	TRBJ2-3	CASSLGPTDTQYF
TRBV7-9	TRBJ2-7	CASSPRTGEWVEQYF
TRBV20-1	TRBJ1-5	CSASDRPNQPQHF
TRBV15	TRBJ1-1	CATQDSRNTEAFF
TRBV19	TRBJ2-1	CASSVSWDEQFF
TRBV2	TRBJ2-7	CASSTGQLYEQYF
TRBV30	TRBJ2-5	CAWSSTGTLGETQYF
TRBV6-5	TRBJ1-1	CAGTGGGTEAFF
TRBV10-3	TRBJ2-1	CAIMSRASGRVNEQFF
TRBV11-2	TRBJ2-3	CASSLAPTSGSVGHTQYF